This T cell receptor (beta chain) originates from a study of molecular identifiers for immune sequencing clone quantification (dated by TCRdb to between 2017 and 2018). With respect to the entire study: For a replicate experiment, RNA from 20,000 or 100,000 naive CD8 T cells was divided into five aliquots, and four of the five aliquots were sequenced. The study was a methods study using CD8 T cells to benchmark molecular-identifier clustering-based TCR repertoire sequencing (MIDCIRS) and TCR RNA copy counting. Study-wide conclusions, independent of this receptor: Modeling estimated about 3 recovered TCR RNA copies per cell, compared with about 9.3 by digital PCR, which implies around 30% capture efficiency. In CMV-specific effector cells, clones with more than 20 RNA copies accounted for over 97% of molecules, whereas in naive cells such clones accounted for under 1%. Highly expanded clone sizes could be underestimated if identical TCR molecules share a barcode. When barcode sub-clustering was not used, chimeric consensus sequences inflated TCR diversity, with chimeras reaching as high as 47%. Even against a background of around 950,000 naive CD8 T cells, spiked-in Jurkat TCR RNA amounting to a single cell's worth was reported to be detectable. Naive libraries contained spiked-in Jurkat TCR RNA (more than 9 copies' worth), which is not part of the donor repertoire.

This clonotype was observed many times. No antigen is known for it. No base-level quality is on record; no much larger clone is a single base apart. Libraries were constructed by PCR. Reads for this sample came from an Illumina HiSeq 4000. Bulk TCR libraries were prepared as previously described, using TCR primers listed in Table S5. Total RNA was purified with the Qiagen AllPrep DNA/RNA kit. Before analysis, reads from multiple sequencing runs of the same library were pooled. Per the source publication's procedure: Reads were retained only if an exact TCR constant sequence was present, and the retained reads were trimmed to 150 nt and grouped according to their 12-nt molecular barcodes. Within each barcode group, reads were sub-clustered at a 15% Levenshtein threshold, and quality-weighted consensus sequences were built per RNA molecule. Non-functional sequences were removed, as were lower-count sequences one edit away from another. Based on fitting two negative binomial distributions, any barcode sub-cluster with under 20% of the maximum read count was discarded. TCRdb reprocessing: public reads trimmed at Q25 with fastp, clones called with MiXCR, in-frame beta chains kept. A single entry per CDR3 protein holds the most common genes and DNA from its merged rows. For this entry, the V and J calls and clone size follow TCRdb and not the study's own pipeline. The sample table holds 600,000 to 650,000 distinct CDR3 sequences, of which just under 20% were seen once. The top ten clones comprise 0.85% of the sample.

Libraries of naive CD8 T cells were built from 20,000 to 1,000,000 sorted cells, with 10%, 30% or 50% of the purified RNA used. On a BD FACSAria II, naive CD8 T cells were FACS-sorted as CD8+CD4-CCR7+CD45RA+ and collected into RLT Plus buffer. Detection sensitivity was tested by spiking Jurkat RNA equal to some 11 TCR copies' worth into samples containing roughly 17,000-1,000,000 naive CD8 T cells. Enrichment of CD8 T cells was performed with RosetteSep CD8+ T Cell Enrichment Cocktail and Ficoll-Paque, after which ACK red cell lysis was carried out. The specimen was naive CD8+ T cells from blood, with Jurkat cell RNA spiked in. Explained via the paper, the cell subset or site label denotes: FACS-sorted CD8+CD4-CCR7+CD45RA+ naive T cells. This sequence was found in a human donor in good health. Some libraries in this study had Jurkat cell RNA spiked in.

The base sequence is TGCGCCAGCAGCCATAACACAGGGGGTGTTACTGAAGCTTTCTTT. Translated, this gives CASSHNTGGVTEAFF. The chain was built from TRBV4-1 and TRBJ1-1; 8 bases in between match TRBD1. Trimming accounts for 3 bases at V and 5 bases at J, while the number of junction bases matched to no gene is 8. The CDR3, cysteine through phenylalanine, is 15 amino acids long. The only DNA kept is the CDR3, 45 bases in frame from the first base. CDR1 MGHRA and CDR2 YSYEKL were looked up in the germline V gene.